The rows below give T cell receptor beta chains drawn from one sample of a study of vaccination effects on CD4 cells after COVID-19. For these receptors, no antigen is known. The protocol was immunoSEQ multiplex PCR, while the TCRdb copy is restricted to in-frame clones and leaves out a portion. Among roughly 30,000 clones listed, 55% to 85% were seen once. The material was CD4+ T cells from PBMCs cultured with HCoV-OC43 spike peptides, obtained before COVID-19 vaccination. The source is a human donor who received a COVID-19 vaccine. CDR3s include the opening cysteine and the closing phenylalanine or tryptophan. The D gene is left open where the match is weak. Only part of the rows carry a size: once, few, many, or a class if the clone is expanded.

TRBV3-1/TRBV3-2	TRBJ1-6	.	.	CASNYGGSYNSPLHF	TGTGCCAGCAACTACGGCGGATCCTATAATTCACCCCTCCACTTT
TRBV5-1	TRBJ2-3	TRBD1	.	CASSLGQGSTDTQYF	TGCGCCAGCAGCTTGGGACAGGGGAGCACAGATACGCAGTATTTT
TRBV7-6	TRBJ2-3	TRBD2	few	CASSQAGASTDTQYF	TGTGCCAGCAGTCAAGCGGGGGCTAGCACAGATACGCAGTATTTT
TRBV11-1	TRBJ2-7	.	few	CASSPGARSYEQYF	TGTGCCAGCAGCCCAGGGGCCCGTTCCTACGAGCAGTACTTC
TRBV20-1	TRBJ1-1	.	.	CSAGPYIEAFF	TGCAGTGCTGGACCCTACATCGAAGCTTTCTTT
TRBV28	TRBJ1-1	.	.	CASSFDPLREVVMNTEAFF	TGTGCCAGCAGTTTTGACCCCCTCAGGGAGGTGGTAATGAACACTGAAGCTTTCTTT
TRBV19	TRBJ1-2	.	.	CASSILGSAGRGYTF	TGTGCCAGTAGTATATTAGGTTCGGCAGGGAGAGGCTACACCTTC
TRBV19	TRBJ2-1	.	few	CASSIRGARGNREQFF	TGTGCCAGTAGTATAAGGGGCGCTAGGGGAAACAGGGAGCAGTTCTTC
TRBV19	TRBJ1-6	.	.	CASATYRNSPLHF	TGTGCCAGCGCAACTTACAGAAATTCACCCCTCCACTTT
TRBV9	TRBJ1-3	TRBD1	.	CASSADRGGNTIYF	TGTGCCAGCAGCGCGGACAGGGGAGGAAACACCATATATTTT
TRBV11-2	TRBJ2-7	TRBD2	.	CASSPSGYEQYF	TGTGCCAGCAGCCCTAGCGGATACGAGCAGTACTTC
TRBV18	TRBJ1-2	TRBD1	.	CASSPLTGTGDYGYTF	TGTGCCAGCTCACCATTAACCGGGACAGGGGACTATGGCTACACCTTC
TRBV19	TRBJ2-5	TRBD1	.	CASSIQGGAGGETQYF	TGTGCCAGTAGTATCCAAGGGGGCGCTGGTGGGGAGACCCAGTACTTC
TRBV3-1/TRBV3-2	TRBJ1-2	.	few	CASSQDLSSSGYTF	TGTGCCAGCAGCCAAGATCTGAGTAGTAGTGGCTACACCTTC
TRBV2	TRBJ1-2	.	.	CASSAGTNYGYTF	TGTGCCAGCAGCGCCGGGACAAACTATGGCTACACCTTC
TRBV10-3	TRBJ2-7	.	.	CAITSLKAGLYEQYF	TGTGCCATCACCTCCCTTAAGGCAGGCCTCTACGAGCAGTACTTC
TRBV18	TRBJ1-2	.	few	CASSPSYGYTF	TGTGCCAGCTCACCAAGCTATGGCTACACCTTC
TRBV28	TRBJ1-2	.	.	CASSVPPGAHGYTF	TGTGCCAGCAGTGTGCCTCCGGGGGCGCATGGCTACACCTTC
TRBV5-1	TRBJ2-3	.	.	CASSLHPGTDTQYF	TGCGCCAGCAGCTTGCATCCAGGCACAGATACGCAGTATTTT
TRBV29-1	TRBJ1-1	.	.	CSVAQGRGTEAFF	TGCAGCGTTGCACAGGGCCGGGGCACTGAAGCTTTCTTT
TRBV5-4	TRBJ1-2	.	.	CASSLAGAGGYTF	TGTGCCAGCAGCTTGGCGGGGGCGGGTGGCTACACCTTC
TRBV5-4	TRBJ2-3	.	.	CASSLAAEAGTQYF	TGTGCCAGCAGCTTGGCGGCAGAGGCAGGTACGCAGTATTTT
TRBV20-1	TRBJ2-2	.	.	CSASRGPGELFF	TGCAGTGCTAGTCGGGGTCCCGGGGAGCTGTTTTTT
TRBV7-2	TRBJ1-1	.	.	CASSAGEEKAFF	TGTGCCAGCAGCGCAGGGGAAGAAAAAGCTTTCTTT
TRBV7-9	TRBJ2-7	.	.	CASSLEVGNLFSYEQYF	TGTGCCAGCAGCTTAGAGGTGGGCAACCTCTTCTCCTACGAGCAGTACTTC
TRBV15	TRBJ1-6	.	.	CATSRGRGENSPLHF	TGTGCCACCAGCAGGGGCCGAGGAGAGAATTCACCCCTCCACTTT
TRBV4-3	TRBJ1-2	.	.	CASSQDGVGLNYGYTF	TGCGCCAGCAGCCAAGATGGGGTCGGGCTTAACTATGGCTACACCTTC
TRBV7-9	TRBJ2-1	TRBD2	few	CAGGTSGSSYNEQFF	TGTGCCGGGGGGACTAGCGGGAGCTCCTACAATGAGCAGTTCTTC
TRBV19	TRBJ2-1	.	.	CASSIEGGHSYNEQFF	TGTGCCAGTAGTATTGAGGGTGGACACTCCTACAATGAGCAGTTCTTC
TRBV28	TRBJ1-5	.	.	CASRGLNQPQHF	TGTGCCAGCCGAGGGCTAAATCAGCCCCAGCATTTT
TRBV5-1	TRBJ1-4	TRBD1	.	CASSLGQGVSREKLFF	TGCGCCAGCAGCTTGGGACAGGGGGTTTCGCGTGAAAAACTGTTTTTT
TRBV6-5	TRBJ1-1	.	.	CASSLRGSEAFF	TGTGCCAGCAGCTTAAGGGGGTCTGAAGCTTTCTTT
TRBV9	TRBJ2-7	.	.	CASSVGPSGLGGEQYF	TGTGCCAGCAGCGTAGGGCCAAGCGGCCTCGGGGGCGAGCAGTACTTC
TRBV2	TRBJ1-5	.	.	CASKGSVGYSNQPQHF	TGTGCCAGCAAAGGGTCTGTCGGGTATAGCAATCAGCCCCAGCATTTT
TRBV12-5	TRBJ2-7	.	.	CASGLGTSSYEQYF	TGTGCTAGTGGTTTGGGGACCTCCTCCTACGAGCAGTACTTC
TRBV3-1/TRBV3-2	TRBJ1-1	.	.	CASSPRTKINTEAFF	TGTGCCAGCAGCCCCCGGACAAAGATAAACACTGAAGCTTTCTTT
TRBV5-1	TRBJ2-5	TRBD1	few	CASSGGQGPQETQYF	TGCGCCAGCAGCGGCGGACAGGGGCCTCAAGAGACCCAGTACTTC
TRBV10-3	TRBJ2-3	TRBD2	.	CASSGGGDTQYF	TGTGCCAGTAGCGGGGGGGGAGATACGCAGTATTTT
TRBV5-4	TRBJ1-3	.	.	CASSLSGSSGNTIYF	TGTGCCAGCAGCTTGAGTGGTAGCTCTGGAAACACCATATATTTT
TRBV9	TRBJ1-1	.	.	CASSVGQRTEAFF	TGTGCCAGCAGCGTTGGACAAAGGACTGAAGCTTTCTTT
TRBV5-1	TRBJ1-2	.	.	CASSLDGSSTYGYTF	TGCGCCAGCAGCTTGGACGGATCATCGACCTATGGCTACACCTTC
TRBV19	TRBJ2-1	TRBD2	.	CASSLGLAKSSYNEQFF	TGTGCCAGTAGTCTAGGACTAGCGAAGAGCTCCTACAATGAGCAGTTCTTC